The 8 T cell receptor beta chains below come from one sample, sequenced in a study of human T cells and chemical hapten exposure. From the RACE reads, TCRdb called clonotypes with MiXCR, one entry per CDR3 protein. The data contain fewer than 85,000 distinct CDR3 sequences, about 9% of them singletons. Time point denoted: healthy volunteer bleed at 6 weeks. The total RNA was obtained from whole blood that was not fractionated. The material sequenced was whole blood. Receptors originate from a male donor in good health. Some clones in this sample may be carry-over from other donors' samples.

The chain joins TRBV25-1 to TRBJ2-1; TRBD2 aligns across 11 bases. J was trimmed by 3 bases and V by 3 bases; bases with no gene match: 4. Germline V gene lookup returns CDR1 MGHDK and CDR2 SYGVNS. CDR3 length: 16 amino acids. The CDR3 loop reads CASSDSTSGVYNEQFF. CDR3 sequence (DNA): TGTGCCAGCAGTGATTCGACTAGCGGGGTCTACAATGAGCAGTTCTTC.

This clonotype was observed a handful of times. CDR3 loop: CASSPSEADTQYF. CDR3 in DNA: TGTGCCAGCTCACCCTCGGAGGCAGATACGCAGTATTTT. The chain is built from TRBV18 and TRBJ2-3; tentative D call: TRBD2 (5 bases). CDR1 KGHSH and CDR2 LQKENI come from the germline V gene. The CDR3 has 13 residues. With 3 bases removed from V and 4 bases from J, the gap between germline ends came to 8 bases.

In this sample, this clonotype turned up many times. J is TRBJ2-7 and V is TRBV29-1; 10 positions match TRBD1. Germline V gene lookup returns CDR1 SQVTM and CDR2 ANQGSEA. Losses at the gene ends were 4 bases for V and 0 bases for J; bases not matched to a gene: 3. CDR3 length equals 14 residues. CDR3 amino acids: CSVGTGGLSYEQYF. The CDR3 nucleotides read TGCAGCGTTGGGACAGGGGGACTCTCCTACGAGCAGTACTTC.

This clonotype has just a few counts. This chain links TRBV13 with TRBJ1-5; 12 bases map to TRBD1. This CDR3 is built from 14 residues. The germline V gene has CDR1 PRHDT and CDR2 FYEKMQ (reference sequence). Trimming took 5 bases from V and 7 from J; bases not matched to a gene: 3. The DNA of the CDR3 is TGTGCCAGCAGCCAGGGGACAGGGGGCCAGCCCCAGCATTTT. Translated, it gives CASSQGTGGQPQHF.

This clonotype appeared a few times. This chain joins TRBV7-2 and TRBJ1-3; D unresolved. The CDR3 runs 15 residues. Trimming pared 1 base from V and 7 bases from J, leaving 14 bases between. CDR1 and CDR2 (germline): SGHTA, FQGNSA. CDR3: CASSLGRHVPNTIYF. The CDR3, as DNA: TGTGCCAGCAGCTTAGGCAGACACGTTCCGAACACCATATATTTT.

The rearrangement uses TRBV20-1 and TRBJ2-3, with D tentatively TRBD2 (6 bases). Trimming cost V 0 bases and J 2 bases, with 15 bases left between them. Germline V gene sequence: CDR1 DFQATT, CDR2 SNEGSKA (reference sequence). CDR3 length: 16 amino acids. The CDR3 DNA reads as TGCAGTGCTAGAGATCGGAGGGAGACCGCCACAGATACGCAGTATTTT. Its protein is CSARDRRETATDTQYF.

CDR3 DNA: TGTGCCAGCAGCCAAGGACAGGGGGATAACTATGGCTACACCTTC. Protein sequence: CASSQGQGDNYGYTF. The rearrangement joins TRBV4-2 to TRBJ1-2, with TRBD1 matching 9 bases. This CDR3 comprises 15 residues. Germline-derived CDR1 and CDR2 are LGHNA and YNFKEQ. Losses at the gene ends were 1 base for V and 1 base for J; bases not matched to a gene: 1.

This clonotype was found many times. The chain combines TRBV15 with TRBJ2-3, with a weak D call TRBD2 (6 bases). There are 14 residues in the CDR3. From germline, CDR1 is LNHNV and CDR2 YYDKDF (reference sequence). Trimming pared 5 bases from V and 2 bases from J, leaving 11 bases between. CDR3 sequence reads: CATSSTRNTDTQYF. As DNA, the CDR3 is TGTGCCACCAGCTCGACTAGAAACACAGATACGCAGTATTTT.